Listed here is a single TCR beta chain. Trimming shortened V by 7 bases and J by 11 bases, and 12 bases separated the two germline ends. The CDR3 totals 11 residues. Germline-derived CDR1 and CDR2 are SQVTM and ANQGSEA. The PCR had 60 Vbeta and 13 Jbeta primers. Measured with immunoSEQ multiplex PCR; TCRdb has only the in-frame clones, and not every one. The sample gives about 130,000 clones, around 80% of which show up once; around 4.8% is in the top ten. These data belong to a study of cytomegalovirus exposure and HLA in healthy donors. It was healthy bone marrow donors who served as donors. No record exists of this donor's CMV serostatus.

The sequenced material came from PBMCs. This sequence joins TRBV29-1 and TRBJ2-6; D remains ambiguous. This receptor was identified in a man in his thirties or forties in good health. The CDR3 protein is CSAGEPDVLTF. The CDR3 nucleotides read TGCAGCGCCGGAGAACCGGACGTCCTGACTTTC. Variable domain in full (rest from reference TRBV29-1 and TRBJ2-6): SAVISQKPSRDICQRGTSLTIQCQVDSQVTMMFWYRQQPGQSLTLIATANQGSEATYESGFVIDKFPISRPNLTFSTLTVSNMSPEDSSIYLCSAGEPDVLTFGAGSRLTVL.